This TCR beta chain was identified during a study of blood T cell repertoires in COVID-19. In germline, CDR1 is SGHAT, CDR2 FQNNGV. CDR3 length equals 16 residues. The junction had 4 bases not matched to a gene; V was cut back by 0 bases and J by 3 bases. TCRdb's copy holds only in-frame clones and misses some; the assay was immunoSEQ multiplex PCR. The repertoire holds over 65,000 clones, with about 90% as singletons. The receptor's source is a human donor in a cohort sampled during active COVID-19. The chain employs TRBV11-2 and TRBJ2-2, with 7 positions matching TRBD1. Material: peripheral blood. CDR3 protein: CASSLDSQGDTGELFF. CDR3 DNA sequence: TGTGCCAGCAGCTTAGATAGCCAGGGGGACACCGGGGAGCTGTTTTTT.